The clone carrying this T cell receptor beta chain was recorded many times. The antigen is undetermined. This specimen comes from a study of regulatory T cells in long-lasting Graves disease. Findings of the study overall: Shared public clonotypes totalled 2,500 to 3,500 in persistent patients, compared with about 960 in new patients.

As to time point: newly diagnosed GD, antithyroid drugs for less than 3 months. Isolated PBMC RNA provided the starting material for the TCR library. This CDR3 comprises 15 residues. Between the trimmed V and J ends, which lost 0 bases and 6 bases, there was a span of 16 bases. Germline CDR1 and CDR2: SGHRS and YFSETQ. Construction of the TCR beta libraries employed iRepertoire HTBI primers in conjunction with Arm-PCR of CDR3 regions. TCRdb processed the multiplex PCR reads anew with MiXCR; each CDR3 protein has one entry. The sample shows about 450,000 distinct CDR3 sequences, about 17% of them seen only once. These sequences were also reported in another study, on T cells in Graves' hyperthyroidism and ophthalmopathy. From that second work: HTBI primers drove first-round RT-PCR of the TCR CDR3. Clonotypes that were expanded in thyroid above 0.001 mostly appeared in blood too. In the analysis, a 13 V-J model separated ophthalmopathy from stable hyperthyroidism.

This TCR was recovered from a woman aged 25 to 45 with Graves disease. This sequence joins TRBV5-1 and TRBJ2-7, with D possibly matching TRBD1 (6 bases). The source material was peripheral blood mononuclear cells (PBMCs), sampled at new diagnosis, from a patient treated with antithyroid drugs. The CDR3 DNA reads TGCGCCAGCAGCTTGGAGCGACAGGAACTGGGCGAGCAGTACTTC. Amino acid sequence: CASSLERQELGEQYF.